The 8 T cell receptor beta chains given below trace back to one sample, sequenced in a study of radiation and T cells in renal cell carcinoma. Sequenced by immunoSEQ multiplex PCR; TCRdb stores in-frame clones only, minus some. The table shows 15,000 to 20,000 clones, with roughly 50% occurring only once. Treatment here: 15 Gy SBRT to primary tumor, nephrectomy 4 weeks later. The sequences come from tumor tissue, collected from a patient whose treatment included radiotherapy and nephrectomy. These receptors were obtained from an older woman with renal cell carcinoma.

This clone was recorded once. The CDR3 spells CASSSPGSAEKLFF. DNA for the CDR3: TGTGCCAGCAGTTCTCCAGGGTCGGCTGAAAAACTGTTTTTT. The chain recombines TRBV28 with TRBJ1-4; the D gene is possibly TRBD1 (5 bases). The ends were cut back, 4 bases at V and 7 bases at J, with 13 bases in the middle. Looked up from germline, CDR1 is MDHEN and CDR2 is SYDVKM. The CDR3 consists of 14 residues.

The chain combines TRBV5-1 with TRBJ1-2; 10 bases map to TRBD1. CDR3 length: 16 residues. The ends lost 1 base at V and 1 base at J; junction bases unmatched: 4. Germline V CDR1 and CDR2: SGHRS, YFSETQ. The CDR3 here is CASSLSGQGNNYGYTF. The DNA for the CDR3 is TGCGCCAGCAGCTTGTCGGGACAGGGGAATAACTATGGCTACACCTTC. The whole variable domain, remainder taken from reference TRBV5-1 and TRBJ1-2, is KAGVTQTPRYLIKTRGQQVTLSCSPISGHRSVSWYQQTPGQGLQFLFEYFSETQRNKGNFPGRFSGRQFSNSRSEMNVSTLELGDSALYLCASSLSGQGNNYGYTFGSGTRLTVV.

This clone was counted between two and nine times. This sample also contains other DNA sequences that code for the same CDR3. This rearrangement joins TRBV7-9 to TRBJ1-1, with D maybe TRBD1 (6 bases). Trimming took off 1 base at V and 5 bases at J, with 8 bases between the two ends. The CDR3 extends over 13 amino acids. Germline V gene data show CDR1 as SEHNR and CDR2 as FQNEAQ (reference sequence). CDR3 protein: CASSLEGGTEAFF. The CDR3 DNA sequence: TGTGCCAGCAGCTTAGAGGGGGGAACTGAAGCTTTCTTT. Variable domain in full (rest from reference TRBV7-9 and TRBJ1-1): DTGVSQNPRHKITKRGQNVTFRCDPISEHNRLYWYRQTLGQGPEFLTYFQNEAQLEKSRLLSDRFSAERPKGSFSTLEIQRTEQGDSAMYLCASSLEGGTEAFFGQGTRLTVV.

The genes are TRBV5-6 and TRBJ2-2; D gene unclear. The ends were cut back, 4 bases at V and 1 base at J, with 8 bases in the middle. This CDR3 has 14 residues. Germline V gene sequence: CDR1 SGHDT, CDR2 YYEEEE. The CDR3 is CASSRPGNTGELFF. In DNA form, the CDR3 reads TGTGCCAGCAGCCGGCCAGGGAACACCGGGGAGCTGTTTTTT.

This sequence joins TRBV5-5 and TRBJ1-1; D is perhaps TRBD1 (6 bases). CDR1 and CDR2 (germline): SGHKS, YYEKEE (reference sequence). The CDR3 extends over 14 amino acids. Between the trimmed V and J ends, which lost 4 bases and 3 bases, there was a span of 13 bases. The CDR3 loop is CASSLPGQYTEAFF. The CDR3 region has the DNA TGTGCCAGCAGCCTGCCGGGACAATACACTGAAGCTTTCTTT.

This clone was seen more than once but under ten times. The V and J genes are TRBV7-2 and TRBJ1-2; 8 nucleotides agree with TRBD1. The CDR3 contains 15 residues. The junction had 6 bases not matched to a gene; V was cut back by 3 bases and J by 3 bases. Germline-derived CDR1 and CDR2 are SGHTA and FQGNSA. This CDR3 is CASSLYQGADYGYTF. CDR3 coding DNA: TGTGCCAGCAGCTTGTATCAGGGGGCGGACTATGGCTACACCTTC.

This clone occurred a few times. CDR3 residues: CASSFDVGAYGYTF. CDR3 nucleotides: TGCGCCAGCAGCTTCGATGTGGGGGCGTATGGCTACACCTTC. This chain links TRBV5-1 with TRBJ1-2; the D gene is possibly TRBD1 (6 bases). V lost 2 bases and J lost 5, with 13 bases in between. Germline-derived CDR1 and CDR2 are SGHRS and YFSETQ. There are 14 residues in the CDR3. Variable domain in full (rest from reference TRBV5-1 and TRBJ1-2): KAGVTQTPRYLIKTRGQQVTLSCSPISGHRSVSWYQQTPGQGLQFLFEYFSETQRNKGNFPGRFSGRQFSNSRSEMNVSTLELGDSALYLCASSFDVGAYGYTFGSGTRLTVV.

This clone was seen only a few times. The chain has TRBV7-8 and TRBJ2-7; D unresolved. CDR3 length: 13 residues. With 1 base removed from V and 3 bases from J, the gap between germline ends came to 7 bases. Germline lookup yields CDR1 SGHVS and CDR2 FQNEAQ. DNA of the CDR3: TGTGCCAGCAGCTTAGAGGCCATCTACGAGCAGTACTTC. Its translation: CASSLEAIYEQYF.